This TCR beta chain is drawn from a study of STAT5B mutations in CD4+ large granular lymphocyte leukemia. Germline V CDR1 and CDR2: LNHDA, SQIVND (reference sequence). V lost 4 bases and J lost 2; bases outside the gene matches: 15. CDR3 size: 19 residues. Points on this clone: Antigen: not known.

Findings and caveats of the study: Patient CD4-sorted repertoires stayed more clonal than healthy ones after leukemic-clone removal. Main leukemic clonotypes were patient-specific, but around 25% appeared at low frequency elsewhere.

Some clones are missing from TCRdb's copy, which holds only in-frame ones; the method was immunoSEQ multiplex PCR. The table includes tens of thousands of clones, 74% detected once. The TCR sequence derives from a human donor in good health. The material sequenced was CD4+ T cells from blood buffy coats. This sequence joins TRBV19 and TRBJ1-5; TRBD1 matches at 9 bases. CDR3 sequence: CASSTPPGTGYSGNQPQHF. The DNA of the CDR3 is TGTGCCAGTAGTACCCCTCCCGGGACAGGGTACAGTGGCAATCAGCCCCAGCATTTT. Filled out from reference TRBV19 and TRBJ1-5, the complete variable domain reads DGGITQSPKYLFRKEGQNVTLSCEQNLNHDAMYWYRQDPGQGLRLIYYSQIVNDFQKGDIAEGYSVSREKKESFPLTVTSAQKNPTAFYLCASSTPPGTGYSGNQPQHFGDGTRLSIL.